This T cell receptor (beta chain) was identified in a study of blood T cell repertoires in COVID-19. This CDR3 spans 17 amino acids. Per germline, CDR1 SGHTA and CDR2 FQGNSA. J lost 4 bases, V lost 2 bases, and 13 bases had no gene match. The method was immunoSEQ multiplex PCR; TCRdb's version includes in-frame clones alone and lacks a portion of them. The sample lists hundreds of thousands of clones; around nine tenths were seen once. The sequenced sample was PBMCs or T cells enriched from blood (not recorded which). This TCR derives from a man aged 40-49 years who had recovered from COVID-19. The chain couples TRBV7-2 to TRBJ2-7; 8 nucleotides match TRBD1. CDR3 in DNA: TGTGCCAGCAGCTTATACCCGATGGACAGGGATCGATACGAGCAGTACTTC. It translates to CASSLYPMDRDRYEQYF.